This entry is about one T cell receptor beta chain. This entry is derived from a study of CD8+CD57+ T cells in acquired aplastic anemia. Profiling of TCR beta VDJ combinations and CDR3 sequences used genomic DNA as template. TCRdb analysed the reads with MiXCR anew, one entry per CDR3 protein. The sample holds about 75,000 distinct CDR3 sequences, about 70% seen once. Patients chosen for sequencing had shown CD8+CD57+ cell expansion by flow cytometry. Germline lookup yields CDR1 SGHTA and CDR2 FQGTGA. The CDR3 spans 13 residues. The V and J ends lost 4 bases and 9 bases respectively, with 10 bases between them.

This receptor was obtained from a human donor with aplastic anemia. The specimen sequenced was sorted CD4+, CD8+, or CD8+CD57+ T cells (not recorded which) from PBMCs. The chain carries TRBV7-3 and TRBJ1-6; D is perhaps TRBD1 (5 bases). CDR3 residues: CASSSRQTSPLHF. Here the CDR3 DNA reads TGTGCCAGCAGCTCCAGACAGACTTCACCCCTCCACTTT. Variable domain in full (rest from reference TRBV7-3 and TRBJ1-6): GAGVSQTPSNKVTEKGKYVELRCDPISGHTALYWYRQSLGQGPEFLIYFQGTGAADDSGLPNDRFFAVRPEGSVSTLKIQRTERGDSAVYLCASSSRQTSPLHFGNGTRLTVT.